Below are 27 T cell receptor beta chains sequenced from a single sample in a study of spatial heterogeneity in lung cancer. One entry per CDR3 protein results from TCRdb running MiXCR on the 5' RACE reads. The repertoire includes roughly 82,000 distinct CDR3 sequences, around 13% of them detected once, and under 5.5% sits in the top ten. Sample time point: sample taken at primary tumor resection. Unsorted tumor, nontumor lung tissue or cryopreserved PBMC supplied the whole RNA. Sequenced here: PBMCs, sampled at surgery. These receptors all stem from a male donor with early-stage non-small cell lung cancer.

This clonotype was recorded a few times. V gene TRBV19 combines with J gene TRBJ2-1; 7 nucleotides line up with TRBD2. This CDR3 spans 16 amino acids. V dropped 4 bases and J dropped 9; count of bases not matched to a gene: 15. CDR1 and CDR2 (germline): LNHDA, SQIVND (reference sequence). CDR3 protein: CASSTIGTIMIGEQFF. The DNA for the CDR3 is TGTGCCAGTAGTACCATCGGGACTATCATGATTGGTGAGCAGTTCTTC.

This chain joins TRBV6-4 and TRBJ1-5; 7 nucleotides align to TRBD1. The CDR3 covers 16 residues. J lost 2 bases, V lost 8 bases, and 12 bases had no gene match. The germline CDR1 and CDR2 sequences are MRHNA and SNTAGT. The CDR3 protein is CASRKKGAQGNQPQHF. The CDR3 nucleotides are TGTGCCAGCCGAAAAAAGGGGGCGCAGGGCAATCAGCCCCAGCATTTT.

In this sample, this clonotype turned up a few times. This chain uses TRBV2 with TRBJ2-1; D is ambiguous. The V gene lost 7 bases and the J gene lost 13 bases, with 11 bases spanning the gap. CDR3 length: 10 amino acids. Germline values: CDR1 SNHLY, CDR2 FYNNEI. As DNA, the CDR3 is TGTGCCAGCATGGAACTCTCCCAGTTCTTC. Translated, it gives CASMELSQFF.

The rearrangement joins TRBV5-1 to TRBJ2-1; 9 bases fit TRBD1. The CDR3 has 15 residues. Looked up from germline, CDR1 is SGHRS and CDR2 is YFSETQ. V shed 2 bases, J shed 8 bases, and the junction held 8 bases outside the gene matches. The CDR3 coding sequence is TGCGCCAGCAGCTTCCGGGACAGGGTAAGGGATGAGCAGTTCTTC. The encoded protein is CASSFRDRVRDEQFF.

This clonotype was observed a handful of times. V usage is TRBV7-3 and J usage is TRBJ1-1, with 8 bases matching TRBD1. Trimming cost V 2 bases and J 8 bases; bases outside gene matches: 4. This CDR3 spans 13 amino acids. Germline V gene data show CDR1 as SGHTA and CDR2 as FQGTGA. The CDR3 here is CASSLDGQGEAFF. The DNA for the CDR3 is TGTGCCAGCAGCTTAGACGGACAGGGCGAAGCTTTCTTT.

This clonotype was seen at least ten times. This sequence joins TRBV30 and TRBJ2-7, with 12 nucleotides matching TRBD2. Germline loops: CDR1 GTSNPN, CDR2 SVGIG (reference sequence). This CDR3 spans 13 amino acids. J lost 4 bases, V lost 3 bases, and 1 base had no gene match. The CDR3 region is CAWSTSGRYEQYF. DNA of the CDR3: TGTGCCTGGAGCACTAGCGGGAGGTACGAGCAGTACTTC.

This clonotype was seen a few times. The rearrangement uses TRBV12-3 or TRBV12-4 and TRBJ1-1, with D unresolved. With 4 bases removed from V and 5 bases from J, the gap between germline ends came to 11 bases. The CDR3 sequence is 13 residues long. In DNA, the CDR3 is TGTGCCAGCAGTTCCTCACTGGGGACTGAAGCTTTCTTT. This translates into CASSSSLGTEAFF.

This chain connects TRBV7-9 to TRBJ2-3; tentative D call: TRBD2 (5 bases). The CDR3 extends over 14 amino acids. Looked up from germline, CDR1 is SEHNR and CDR2 is FQNEAQ (reference sequence). Trimming took off 5 bases at V and 0 bases at J, with 9 bases between the two ends. CDR3 DNA: TGTGCCAGCAGCCTGTGGACTAGCACAGATACGCAGTATTTT. This sequence encodes CASSLWTSTDTQYF.

This clonotype has a handful of counts. The V gene is TRBV11-1, the J gene TRBJ1-1; D gene ambiguous. V lost 6 bases, J lost 6 bases, and 17 bases lay in between. Germline loops: CDR1 SGHAT, CDR2 FQDESV (reference sequence). The CDR3 length is 14 residues. This chain's CDR3 is CASSTAKTVPEAFF. The CDR3 bases are TGTGCCAGCAGTACCGCCAAGACTGTACCTGAAGCTTTCTTT.

This chain joins TRBV5-1 and TRBJ2-5; 8 bases map to TRBD2. The length of the CDR3 is 16 residues. Looked up from germline, CDR1 is SGHRS and CDR2 is YFSETQ. V lost 4 bases and J lost 5; bases outside the gene matches: 13. The CDR3 region is CASSPISGGPEETQYF. CDR3 coding DNA: TGCGCCAGCAGCCCAATCTCGGGGGGGCCGGAGGAGACCCAGTACTTC.

There are a few counts of this clonotype. The V call is TRBV30, the J call TRBJ1-1; D uncertain. Germline V CDR1 and CDR2: GTSNPN, SVGIG (reference sequence). Trimming left V 5 bases short and J 1 base short, with 8 bases between. The CDR3 is 12 residues long. CDR3 DNA sequence: TGTGCCTGGGGGAAGGGGAACACTGAAGCTTTCTTT. The encoded protein is CAWGKGNTEAFF.

The sample holds a few counts of this clonotype. The chain has TRBV7-9 and TRBJ2-1; perhaps TRBD1 as D (6 bases). This CDR3 is 15 amino acids long. Looked up from germline, CDR1 is SEHNR and CDR2 is FQNEAQ (reference sequence). V was clipped by 6 bases and J by 4 bases, with 16 bases between them. CDR3 sequence reads: CASSLTMTGYNEQFF. The CDR3 nucleotides read TGTGCCAGCAGTTTAACCATGACAGGTTACAATGAGCAGTTCTTC.

This clonotype was counted between two and nine times. The chain has TRBV2 and TRBJ1-1, with D uncertain. The CDR3 is 12 residues long. V was shortened by 4 bases and J by 1 base, with 4 bases between the two germline ends. Germline CDR1 reads SNHLY; CDR2 reads FYNNEI. The CDR3 sequence is CASSGGNTEAFF. The CDR3 DNA follows: TGTGCCAGCAGTGGAGGGAACACTGAAGCTTTCTTT.

This chain uses TRBV19 with TRBJ2-3; D possibly corresponds to TRBD2 (7 bases). The CDR3 has 15 residues. The germline CDR1 and CDR2 sequences are LNHDA and SQIVND (reference sequence). V dropped 4 bases and J dropped 6 bases, with 17 bases sitting between them. The CDR3 sequence: CASSTPTRGADTQYF. CDR3 bases: TGTGCCAGTAGTACCCCCACCCGGGGGGCGGATACGCAGTATTTT.

This clonotype was counted ten times or more. The CDR3 region is CSVGLQGATNEKLFF. The CDR3 coding sequence is TGCAGCGTTGGGTTACAGGGGGCAACTAATGAAAAACTGTTTTTT. This chain joins TRBV29-1 and TRBJ1-4; 8 nucleotides align to TRBD1. V lost 4 bases and J lost 0; bases outside the gene matches: 4. The CDR3 loop spans 15 amino acids. CDR1 is SQVTM and CDR2 is ANQGSEA in the germline V gene.

The chain uses TRBV15 and TRBJ2-3; no clear D. The germline V gene has CDR1 LNHNV and CDR2 YYDKDF (reference sequence). With 6 bases removed from V and 6 bases from J, the gap between germline ends came to 10 bases. The CDR3 has 12 amino acids. The DNA of the CDR3 is TGTGCCACCAGTCTTGACGGTGATACGCAGTATTTT. Protein sequence: CATSLDGDTQYF.

The V call is TRBV19, the J call TRBJ1-5; TRBD1 aligns across 9 bases. CDR3 length equals 20 residues. V was clipped by 4 bases and J by 0 bases; unmatched bases: 16. In germline, CDR1 is LNHDA, CDR2 SQIVND (reference sequence). The CDR3 DNA sequence: TGTGCCAGTAGTAGCCGGACCGGGACAGGGAGGGCGTATAGCAATCAGCCCCAGCATTTT. It yields the protein CASSSRTGTGRAYSNQPQHF.

This clonotype is medium-sized within its sample. The chain joins TRBV7-3 to TRBJ2-2; no definite D call. V was pared by 5 bases and J by 7 bases, with 14 bases between. In germline, CDR1 is SGHTA, CDR2 FQGTGA. The CDR3 extends over 14 amino acids. The chain's CDR3 is CASSRVGLGGELFF. The CDR3 nucleotides read TGTGCCAGCAGCCGCGTTGGCCTGGGCGGGGAGCTGTTTTTT.

V usage is TRBV4-2 and J usage is TRBJ1-1, with D unresolved. CDR1 and CDR2 from the germline V gene are LGHNA and YNFKEQ. V lost 4 bases, J lost 5 bases, and 17 bases lay in between. The length of the CDR3 is 15 residues. CDR3 region: CASSPPAGSRTEAFF. CDR3 DNA: TGTGCCAGCAGCCCTCCGGCGGGGAGTAGAACTGAAGCTTTCTTT.

The sample holds a few counts of this clonotype. The rearrangement joins TRBV11-2 to TRBJ2-5, with 9 nucleotides matching TRBD1. Unmatched junction bases numbered 5, after V lost 5 bases and J lost 1 base. The germline CDR1 and CDR2 sequences are SGHAT and FQNNGV. This CDR3 has 15 residues. CDR3 in DNA: TGTGCCAGCAGCCAGGACAGGGGAGTCCAAGAGACCCAGTACTTC. It is translated as CASSQDRGVQETQYF.

This chain uses TRBV6-6 with TRBJ2-7; tentatively, D is TRBD2 (5 bases). Deletions cut 0 bases from V and 9 bases from J, with 15 bases between. This CDR3 is 14 amino acids long. From germline, CDR1 is MNHNY and CDR2 SVGAGI (reference sequence). The CDR3 DNA reads TGTGCCAGCAGTTACTCGGCCGGGCCTGAGGGGCAGTACTTC. Its protein is CASSYSAGPEGQYF.

This clonotype has a handful of counts. The chain links TRBV19 to TRBJ2-2; 9 bases line up with TRBD2. Germline V gene sequence: CDR1 LNHDA, CDR2 SQIVND (reference sequence). This CDR3 spans 14 amino acids. V lost 7 bases, J lost 3 bases, and 3 bases stayed unmatched. CDR3 residues: CASTSSGDTGELFF. The CDR3, as DNA: TGTGCCAGTACCTCTAGCGGGGACACCGGGGAGCTGTTTTTT. The variable domain in full, completed from reference TRBV19 and TRBJ2-2, reads DGGITQSPKYLFRKEGQNVTLSCEQNLNHDAMYWYRQDPGQGLRLIYYSQIVNDFQKGDIAEGYSVSREKKESFPLTVTSAQKNPTAFYLCASTSSGDTGELFFGEGSRLTVL.

The chain recombines TRBV6-1 with TRBJ1-1, with D uncertain. Per the germline V gene, CDR1 is MNHNS and CDR2 is SASEGT. Between the trimmed V and J ends, which lost 4 bases and 4 bases, there was a span of 13 bases. The CDR3 covers 14 residues. CDR3 in DNA: TGTGCCAGCAGTGTTTGGGTCGAGGGCACTGAAGCTTTCTTT. This translates into CASSVWVEGTEAFF.

This clonotype came up a few times. The chain is built from TRBV10-3 and TRBJ2-7, with 7 bases that match TRBD1. The trim removed 0 bases at V and 0 bases at J, leaving 5 bases unmatched. The CDR3 consists of 16 residues. Germline CDR1 and CDR2: ENHRY and SYGVKD. The CDR3 here is CAISESGTVLSYEQYF. In DNA, the CDR3 is TGTGCCATCAGTGAGTCCGGGACAGTGCTCTCCTACGAGCAGTACTTC.

The sample holds a few counts of this clonotype. The chain couples TRBV9 to TRBJ1-1; D is unresolved. CDR3 length equals 13 residues. Per germline, CDR1 SGDLS and CDR2 YYNGEE. With 0 bases removed from V and 1 base from J, the gap between germline ends came to 4 bases. This CDR3 reads CASSVEWNTEAFF. The CDR3 DNA is TGTGCCAGCAGCGTAGAATGGAACACTGAAGCTTTCTTT.

This sequence joins TRBV7-2 and TRBJ2-5, with D perhaps TRBD1 (5 bases). V was clipped by 6 bases and J by 5 bases, with 13 bases between them. This CDR3 is 13 amino acids long. Germline CDR1 SGHTA, CDR2 FQGNSA. CDR3 sequence reads: CASRRRGSETQYF. The CDR3 coding sequence is TGTGCCAGCAGACGAAGGGGAAGTGAGACCCAGTACTTC. Drawing the rest from reference TRBV7-2 and TRBJ2-5, the complete variable domain is GAGVSQSPSNKVTEKGKDVELRCDPISGHTALYWYRQSLGQGLEFLIYFQGNSAPDKSGLPSDRFSAERTGGSVSTLTIQRTQQEDSAVYLCASRRRGSETQYFGPGTRLLVL.

This clonotype was counted a few times. The V gene is TRBV23-1, the J gene TRBJ1-5; tentatively, D is TRBD1 (5 bases). TRBV23-1 is identified as an open reading frame with a role that is uncertain. This CDR3 spans 16 amino acids. The germline V and J ends were trimmed by 4 bases and 0 bases, with 13 bases remaining between them. This chain's CDR3 is CASSRSLDSSNQPQHF. The CDR3 bases are TGCGCCAGCAGTCGTAGCCTTGACAGTAGCAATCAGCCCCAGCATTTT.